The 13 T cell receptor beta chains below come from one sample, sequenced in a study of persistence of HIV-infected CD4 T cells. This was the immunoSEQ version 4 assay in survey mode. This table comes from immunoSEQ multiplex PCR, and its TCRdb copy is limited to in-frame clones, with some not included. The top ten hold 6.8% of the sample, which has approximately 20,000 clones, roughly 74% seen once. Their recognized antigens are unknown. Stimulation used around 9.1 ug/mL lysate from CMV-infected fibroblasts. CD4+ T cells upregulating both CD40 ligand and CD69 were sorted as responding cells. The sequences come from CD4+ T cells sorted from PBMCs after roughly 18-hour stimulation, collected from a patient who received antiretroviral therapy. These receptors came from an adult man with HIV who was CMV-seropositive.

The rearrangement links TRBV18 to TRBJ1-4; tentative D call: TRBD1 (5 bases). This CDR3 contains 15 residues. The germline V gene encodes CDR1 KGHSH and CDR2 LQKENI. V lost 2 bases to trimming and J lost 0 bases, with 7 bases between them. The chain's CDR3 is CASSPTGSTNEKLFF. As DNA, the CDR3 is TGTGCCAGCTCACCAACAGGTTCAACTAATGAAAAACTGTTTTTT.

The V and J genes are TRBV7-3 and TRBJ2-2; 11 bases are shared with TRBD2. Looked up from germline, CDR1 is SGHTA and CDR2 is FQGTGA. The junction had 4 bases not matched to a gene; V was cut back by 1 base and J by 0 bases. CDR3 length: 18 amino acids. CDR3 in DNA: TGTGCCAGCAGCTTAAGTCCTAGCGGGGGGCCGAACACCGGGGAGCTGTTTTTT. This codes for CASSLSPSGGPNTGELFF.

The table lists this clone with a few counts. J is TRBJ2-5 and V is TRBV5-1; TRBD1 agrees at 8 bases. CDR1 and CDR2 (germline): SGHRS, YFSETQ. Trimming at V came to 9 bases and at J to 4 bases, leaving 8 bases not matched to a gene. This CDR3 region has 13 residues. This chain's CDR3 is CATGQGARETQYF. The CDR3 DNA reads TGCGCCACCGGACAGGGAGCCCGAGAGACCCAGTACTTC.

The CDR3 DNA sequence: TGCGCCAGCAGCCCTGGTGGGACACCCAACTCCTACGAGCAGTACTTC. Its protein product is CASSPGGTPNSYEQYF. V and J are TRBV5-1 and TRBJ2-7; the D gene is possibly TRBD1 (6 bases). The V gene's germline CDR1 is SGHRS and CDR2 YFSETQ. The CDR3 is made up of 16 amino acids. V was pared by 4 bases and J by 0 bases, with 17 bases between.

The chain joins TRBV4-1 to TRBJ2-2, with 8 positions matching TRBD1. The germline V gene encodes CDR1 MGHRA and CDR2 YSYEKL. V lost 1 base to trimming and J lost 5 bases; unmatched junction nucleotides: 6. The CDR3 runs 16 residues. The CDR3 nucleotides are TGCGCCAGCAGCCAAGTAAACAGGGGGTTGACCGGGGAGCTGTTTTTT. Translation: CASSQVNRGLTGELFF.

The chain carries TRBV5-1 and TRBJ1-1; TRBD1 might be the D (5 bases). Trimming stripped 7 bases from V and 1 base from J, with 14 bases between. This CDR3 spans 14 amino acids. Germline V gene lookup returns CDR1 SGHRS and CDR2 YFSETQ. CDR3 amino acids: CASRPGLANTEAFF. The CDR3 bases are TGCGCCAGCCGCCCAGGGTTGGCGAACACTGAAGCTTTCTTT.

The chain links TRBV3-1 (or the pseudogene TRBV3-2) to TRBJ1-5; D is possibly TRBD1 (5 bases). CDR1 and CDR2 from the germline V gene are LGHDT and YNNKEL (reference sequence). The CDR3 spans 13 residues. V shed 6 bases and J shed 3 bases, with 9 bases lying between them. This CDR3 reads CASSRQLNQPQHF. In DNA form, the CDR3 reads TGTGCCAGCAGTCGACAGCTCAATCAGCCCCAGCATTTT.

The J gene is TRBJ1-2, the V gene TRBV3-1 (or the pseudogene TRBV3-2); D may be TRBD1 (6 bases). CDR1 is LGHDT and CDR2 is YNNKEL in the germline V gene (reference sequence). Trimming took off 7 bases at V and 1 base at J, with 16 bases between the two ends. This CDR3 is built from 15 residues. The CDR3 nucleotides are TGTGCCAGCACCCAGGGAGGGGGTGGTAACTATGGCTACACCTTC. Protein: CASTQGGGGNYGYTF.

The table lists this clone with a few counts. The chain joins TRBV2 to TRBJ2-2; no clear D gene. Per the germline V gene, CDR1 is SNHLY and CDR2 is FYNNEI. V lost 3 bases and J 2 bases, leaving 10 bases between the germline ends. The CDR3 consists of 15 residues. The CDR3 is CASSDFHLNTGELFF. The CDR3, as DNA: TGTGCCAGCAGTGACTTTCATCTCAACACCGGGGAGCTGTTTTTT.

This chain links TRBV6-5 with TRBJ1-6; 7 nucleotides agree with TRBD1. Trimming cost V 7 bases and J 6 bases; bases outside gene matches: 6. Germline-derived CDR1 and CDR2 are MNHEY and SVGAGI. The CDR3 covers 14 residues. The CDR3 is CASKGAGSNSPLHF. The CDR3 DNA reads TGTGCCAGCAAGGGGGCAGGGAGTAATTCACCCCTCCACTTT.

This clone was picked up one time. J is TRBJ1-2 and V is TRBV21-1; the table assigns TRBD1, which was not confirmed against the DNA. TRBV21-1 is marked as a pseudogene. The CDR3 consists of 17 residues. The CDR3 protein is CASSKLGGQGLNYGYTF. CDR3 bases: TGTGCCAGCAGCAAATTGGGGGGACAGGGCCTTAACTATGGCTACACCTTC.

V is TRBV21-1 and J is TRBJ2-1; whether TRBD2, the table's D call, matches the DNA was not checked. TRBV21-1 is designated a pseudogene. The CDR3 covers 16 residues. CDR3 in amino acids: CASSRKRNSSYNEQFF. In DNA form, the CDR3 reads TGTGCCAGCAGCCGAAAGAGGAATAGCTCCTACAATGAGCAGTTCTTC.

V gene TRBV5-4 combines with J gene TRBJ1-1; perhaps TRBD1 as D (6 bases). CDR1 is SGHNT, CDR2 YYREEE, per germline (reference sequence). The CDR3 runs to 17 residues. Between the trimmed V and J ends, which lost 0 bases and 1 base, there was a span of 16 bases. CDR3 nucleotides: TGTGCCAGCAGCTTGGAGGGGGGGTCGGGATGGAACACTGAAGCTTTCTTT. Protein product: CASSLEGGSGWNTEAFF.